The following is a T cell receptor beta chain sequence with its context. What it recognizes is unknown. The record originates from a study of T cells after yellow fever vaccination. Study at large: Low-cell-number fractions were prepared with SMART-Seq v4 Ultra Low Input. The study, taken as a whole, reports: Sorted repertoires could include abundant contaminating clonotypes from bulk cells. Only a minor proportion of clonotypes was detected across both CD4 and CD8 compartments.

CDR3 length equals 14 residues. V was clipped by 2 bases and J by 3 bases, with 9 bases between them. The germline gives CDR1 SGHDT, CDR2 YYEEEE. 5'RACE template switching generated TCR cDNA, adding a universal primer site and UMIs. TCRdb re-called the 5' RACE reads through MiXCR, storing one row per CDR3 protein. This table has about 310,000 distinct CDR3 sequences, around 3.6% appearing once. The sample here was PBMCs, taken on the day of the yellow fever booster vaccination. The receptor's source is a man between 18 and 29 years old who received the YFV17D yellow fever vaccine. This chain joins TRBV5-6 and TRBJ1-5; the D gene is possibly TRBD1 (6 bases). In nucleotides, the CDR3 is TGTGCCAGCAGCTTTGCGGGGGCCAATCAGCCCCAGCATTTT. As protein: CASSFAGANQPQHF.